The sequence of this T cell receptor beta chain was determined in a study of CD8+CD57+ T cells in acquired aplastic anemia. V lost 2 bases to trimming and J lost 10 bases; unmatched junction nucleotides: 13. Germline V gene sequence: CDR1 MNHEY, CDR2 SVGEGT. The CDR3 is 18 residues long. The count of this clonotype is one. Patients picked for sequencing had shown CD8+CD57+ cell expansion detected by flow cytometry. Genomic DNA acted as the template from which TCR beta VDJ combination and CDR3 sequence profiling were carried out. Using its own MiXCR run on the reads, TCRdb lists one record per CDR3 protein. The repertoire has hundreds of thousands of distinct CDR3 sequences, approximately 58% of them found once; the top ten carry 1.3%.

The chain uses TRBV6-2 or TRBV6-3 and TRBJ1-6; 11 bases are a match to TRBD1. Sequencing was performed on sorted CD4+, CD8+, or CD8+CD57+ T cells (not recorded which) from PBMCs. The receptor was isolated from a human donor with aplastic anemia. Here the CDR3 reads CASSYPRTGGPQGSPLHF. The CDR3 DNA reads as TGTGCCAGCAGTTACCCCAGGACAGGGGGCCCTCAGGGATCACCCCTCCACTTT.